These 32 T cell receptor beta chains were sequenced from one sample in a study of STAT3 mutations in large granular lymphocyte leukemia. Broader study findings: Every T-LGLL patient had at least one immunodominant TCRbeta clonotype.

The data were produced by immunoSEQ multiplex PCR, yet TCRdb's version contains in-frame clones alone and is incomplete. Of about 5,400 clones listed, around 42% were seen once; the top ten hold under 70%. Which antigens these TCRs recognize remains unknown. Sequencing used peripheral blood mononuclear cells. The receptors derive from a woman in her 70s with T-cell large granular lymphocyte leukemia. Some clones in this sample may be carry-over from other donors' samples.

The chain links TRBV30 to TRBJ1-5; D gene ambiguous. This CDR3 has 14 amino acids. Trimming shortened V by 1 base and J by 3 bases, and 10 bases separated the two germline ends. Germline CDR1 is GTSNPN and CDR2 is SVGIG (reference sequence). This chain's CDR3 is CAWSALTLNQPQHF. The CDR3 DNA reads TGTGCCTGGAGTGCTCTCACCCTCAATCAGCCCCAGCATTTT.

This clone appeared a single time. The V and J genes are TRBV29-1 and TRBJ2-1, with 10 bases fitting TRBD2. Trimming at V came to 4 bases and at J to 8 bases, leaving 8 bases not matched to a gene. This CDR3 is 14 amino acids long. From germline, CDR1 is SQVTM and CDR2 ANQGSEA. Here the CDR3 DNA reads TGCAGCGTTGCAGGTAGCGGGGGGTCCTATGAGCAGTTCTTC. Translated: CSVAGSGGSYEQFF.

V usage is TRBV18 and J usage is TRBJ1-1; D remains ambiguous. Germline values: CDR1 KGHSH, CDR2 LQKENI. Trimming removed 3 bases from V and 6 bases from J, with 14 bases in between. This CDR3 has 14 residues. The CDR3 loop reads CASSPESTVAEAFF. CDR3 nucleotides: TGTGCCAGCTCACCCGAAAGTACAGTAGCTGAAGCTTTCTTT.

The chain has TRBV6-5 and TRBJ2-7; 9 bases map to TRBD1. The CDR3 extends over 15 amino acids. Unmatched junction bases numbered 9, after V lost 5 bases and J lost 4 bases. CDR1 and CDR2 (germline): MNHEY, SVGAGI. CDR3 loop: CASSAGTGSRYEQYF. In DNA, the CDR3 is TGTGCCAGCAGTGCCGGGACAGGGAGTCGGTACGAGCAGTACTTC.

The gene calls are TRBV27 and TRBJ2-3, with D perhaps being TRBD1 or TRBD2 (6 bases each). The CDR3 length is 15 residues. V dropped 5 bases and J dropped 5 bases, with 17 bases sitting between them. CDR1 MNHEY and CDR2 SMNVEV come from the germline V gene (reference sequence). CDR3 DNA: TGTGCCAGCAGTCCCCCCCCGAGGGGGGAAGATACGCAGTATTTT. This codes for CASSPPPRGEDTQYF.

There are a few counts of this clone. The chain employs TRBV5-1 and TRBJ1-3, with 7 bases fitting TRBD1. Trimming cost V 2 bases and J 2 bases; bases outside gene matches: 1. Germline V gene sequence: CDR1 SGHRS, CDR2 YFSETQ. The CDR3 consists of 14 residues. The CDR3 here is CASSFDRAGNTIYF. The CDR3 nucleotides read TGCGCCAGCAGCTTCGACAGGGCTGGAAACACCATATATTTT.

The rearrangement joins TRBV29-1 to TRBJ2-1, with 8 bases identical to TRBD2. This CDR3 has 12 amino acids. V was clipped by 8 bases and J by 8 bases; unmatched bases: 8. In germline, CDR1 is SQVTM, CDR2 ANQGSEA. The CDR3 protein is CSLGLAGDEQFF. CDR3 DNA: TGCAGCCTTGGACTAGCCGGGGATGAGCAGTTCTTC.

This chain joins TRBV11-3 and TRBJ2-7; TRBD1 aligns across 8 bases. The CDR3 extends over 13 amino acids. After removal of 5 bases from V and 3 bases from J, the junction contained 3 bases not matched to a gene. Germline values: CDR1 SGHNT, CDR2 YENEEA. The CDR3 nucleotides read TGTGCCAGCAGCCCGACAGGGGTCTACGAGCAGTACTTC. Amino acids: CASSPTGVYEQYF.

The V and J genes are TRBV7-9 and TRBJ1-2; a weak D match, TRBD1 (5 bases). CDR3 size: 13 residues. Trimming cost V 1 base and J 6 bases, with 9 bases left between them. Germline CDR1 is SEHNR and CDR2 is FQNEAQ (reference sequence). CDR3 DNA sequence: TGTGCCAGCAGCTTAGTCACACAGGATGGCTACACCTTC. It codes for CASSLVTQDGYTF.

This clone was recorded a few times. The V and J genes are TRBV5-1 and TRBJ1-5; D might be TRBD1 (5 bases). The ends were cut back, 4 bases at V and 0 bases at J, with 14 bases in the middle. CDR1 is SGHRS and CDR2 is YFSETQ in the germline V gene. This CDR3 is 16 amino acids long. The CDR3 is CASSPQGGYSNQPQHF. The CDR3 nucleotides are TGCGCCAGCAGCCCTCAGGGTGGGTATAGCAATCAGCCCCAGCATTTT.

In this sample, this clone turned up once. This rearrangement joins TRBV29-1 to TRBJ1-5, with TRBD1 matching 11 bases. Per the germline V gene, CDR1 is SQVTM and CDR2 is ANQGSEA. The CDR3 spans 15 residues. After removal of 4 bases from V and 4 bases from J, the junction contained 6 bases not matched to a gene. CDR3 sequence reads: CSVAFGTGGNQPQHF. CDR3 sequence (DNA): TGCAGCGTTGCGTTCGGGACAGGGGGGAATCAGCCCCAGCATTTT.

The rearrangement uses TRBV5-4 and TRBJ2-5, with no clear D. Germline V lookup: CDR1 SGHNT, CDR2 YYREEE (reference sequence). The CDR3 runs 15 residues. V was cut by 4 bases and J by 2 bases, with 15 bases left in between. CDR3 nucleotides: TGTGCCAGCAGCCAGGCGGCAGAGTCACAAGAGACCCAGTACTTC. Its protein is CASSQAAESQETQYF.

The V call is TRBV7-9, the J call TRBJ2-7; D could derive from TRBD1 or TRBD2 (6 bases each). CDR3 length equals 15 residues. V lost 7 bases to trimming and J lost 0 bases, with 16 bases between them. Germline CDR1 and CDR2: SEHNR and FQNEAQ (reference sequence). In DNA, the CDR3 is TGTGCCAGCACCACACCGGAGGGGGGCTCCTACGAGCAGTACTTC. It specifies CASTTPEGGSYEQYF.

DNA for the CDR3: TGCAGCGCCTTGGACGCCGTGGATGGTGAGCAGTACTTC. It translates to CSALDAVDGEQYF. The genes are TRBV29-1 and TRBJ2-7; D remains unclear. The CDR3 totals 13 residues. The germline gives CDR1 SQVTM, CDR2 ANQGSEA. V was trimmed by 7 bases and J by 7 bases, leaving 20 bases between them.

The CDR3 spells CAWSVAWVTNEKLFF. The CDR3 coding sequence is TGTGCCTGGAGTGTAGCGTGGGTAACTAATGAAAAACTGTTTTTT. This chain uses TRBV30 with TRBJ1-4; unclear D gene. The CDR3 length is 15 residues. Germline CDR1 is GTSNPN and CDR2 is SVGIG (reference sequence). V dropped 0 bases and J dropped 1 base, with 9 bases sitting between them.

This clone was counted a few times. The CDR3 sequence: CASSPPDGDQHF. The CDR3 DNA sequence: TGTGCCAGCTCACCACCGGACGGGGACCAGCATTTT. This sequence joins TRBV18 and TRBJ1-5; D unresolved. This CDR3 region has 12 residues. V was clipped by 0 bases and J by 12 bases, with 9 bases between them. Germline V gene sequence: CDR1 KGHSH, CDR2 LQKENI.

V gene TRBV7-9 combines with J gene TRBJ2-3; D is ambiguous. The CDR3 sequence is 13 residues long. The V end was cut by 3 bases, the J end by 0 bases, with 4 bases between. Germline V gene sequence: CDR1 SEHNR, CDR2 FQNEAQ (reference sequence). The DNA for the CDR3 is TGTGCCAGCAGCTTGGGGAGCACAGATACGCAGTATTTT. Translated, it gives CASSLGSTDTQYF.

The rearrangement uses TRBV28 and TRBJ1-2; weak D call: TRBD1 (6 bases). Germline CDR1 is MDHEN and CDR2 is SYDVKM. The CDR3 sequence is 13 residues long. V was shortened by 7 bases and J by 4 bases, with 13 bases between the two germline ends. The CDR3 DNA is TGTGCCAGCACCCTGCAGGGGACCTATGGCTACACCTTC. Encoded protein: CASTLQGTYGYTF.

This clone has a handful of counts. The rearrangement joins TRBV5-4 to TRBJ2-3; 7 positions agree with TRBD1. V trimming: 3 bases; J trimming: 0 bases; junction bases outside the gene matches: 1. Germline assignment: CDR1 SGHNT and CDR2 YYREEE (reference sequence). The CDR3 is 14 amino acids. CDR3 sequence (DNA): TGTGCCAGCAGCTCGGGACAGAGCACAGATACGCAGTATTTT. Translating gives CASSSGQSTDTQYF.

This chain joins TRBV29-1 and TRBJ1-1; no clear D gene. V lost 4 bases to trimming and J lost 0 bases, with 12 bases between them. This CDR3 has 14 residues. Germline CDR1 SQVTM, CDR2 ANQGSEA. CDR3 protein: CSVAPQSMNTEAFF. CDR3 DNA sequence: TGCAGCGTTGCCCCACAGTCAATGAACACTGAAGCTTTCTTT. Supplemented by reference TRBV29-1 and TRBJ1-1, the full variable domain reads SAVISQKPSRDICQRGTSLTIQCQVDSQVTMMFWYRQQPGQSLTLIATANQGSEATYESGFVIDKFPISRPNLTFSTLTVSNMSPEDSSIYLCSVAPQSMNTEAFFGQGTRLTVV.

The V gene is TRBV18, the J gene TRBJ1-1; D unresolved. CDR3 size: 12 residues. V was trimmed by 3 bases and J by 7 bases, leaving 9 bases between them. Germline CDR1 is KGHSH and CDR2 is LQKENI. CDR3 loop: CASSPNQNEAFF. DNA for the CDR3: TGTGCCAGCTCACCGAACCAGAATGAAGCTTTCTTT.

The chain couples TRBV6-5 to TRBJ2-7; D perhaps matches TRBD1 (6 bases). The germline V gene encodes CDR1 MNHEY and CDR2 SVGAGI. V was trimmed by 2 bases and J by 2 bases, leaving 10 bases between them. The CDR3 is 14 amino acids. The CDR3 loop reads CASSYRDITYEQYF. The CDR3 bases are TGTGCCAGCAGTTACAGGGACATAACCTACGAGCAGTACTTC.

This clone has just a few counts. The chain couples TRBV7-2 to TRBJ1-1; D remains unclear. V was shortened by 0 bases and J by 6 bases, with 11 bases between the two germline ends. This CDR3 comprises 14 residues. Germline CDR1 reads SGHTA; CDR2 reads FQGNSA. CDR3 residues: CASSLALWSAEAFF. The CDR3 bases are TGTGCCAGCAGCTTAGCGTTGTGGAGCGCTGAAGCTTTCTTT.

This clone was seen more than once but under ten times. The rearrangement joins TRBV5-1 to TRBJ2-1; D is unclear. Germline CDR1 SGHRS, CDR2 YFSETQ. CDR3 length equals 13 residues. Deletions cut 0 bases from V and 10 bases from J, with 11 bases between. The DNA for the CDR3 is TGCGCCAGCAGCTTGGAGCCAGGAGCGGAGCAGTTCTTC. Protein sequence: CASSLEPGAEQFF.

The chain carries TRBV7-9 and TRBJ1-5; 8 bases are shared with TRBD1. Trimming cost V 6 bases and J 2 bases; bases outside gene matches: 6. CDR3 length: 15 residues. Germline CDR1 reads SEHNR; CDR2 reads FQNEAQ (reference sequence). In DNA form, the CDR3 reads TGTGCCAGCAGTTCGGACAGGGCGGGCAATCAGCCCCAGCATTTT. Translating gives CASSSDRAGNQPQHF.

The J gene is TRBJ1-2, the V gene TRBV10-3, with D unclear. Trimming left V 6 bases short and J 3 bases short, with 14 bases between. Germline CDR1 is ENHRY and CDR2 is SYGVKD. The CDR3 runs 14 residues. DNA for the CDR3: TGTGCCATCAGGGCCCTCGACCCCGACTATGGCTACACCTTC. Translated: CAIRALDPDYGYTF.

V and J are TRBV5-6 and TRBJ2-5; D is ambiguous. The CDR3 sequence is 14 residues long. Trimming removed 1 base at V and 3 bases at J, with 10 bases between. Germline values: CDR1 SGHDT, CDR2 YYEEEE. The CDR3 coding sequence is TGTGCCAGCAGCTTGTCTGGCAGAAAAGAGACCCAGTACTTC. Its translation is CASSLSGRKETQYF.

The CDR3, as DNA: TGTGCCAGCTCCCCGGACCTCGATGAAAAACTGTTTTTT. It specifies CASSPDLDEKLFF. V usage is TRBV18 and J usage is TRBJ1-4; D is unclear. The CDR3 has 13 residues. Trimming left V 6 bases short and J 6 bases short, with 11 bases between. In germline, CDR1 is KGHSH, CDR2 LQKENI.

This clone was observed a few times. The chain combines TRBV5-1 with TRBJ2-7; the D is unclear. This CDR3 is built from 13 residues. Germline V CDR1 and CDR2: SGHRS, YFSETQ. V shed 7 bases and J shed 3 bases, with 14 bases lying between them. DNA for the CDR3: TGCGCCAGCTCAACTGGGCACCTCTACGAGCAGTACTTC. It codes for CASSTGHLYEQYF. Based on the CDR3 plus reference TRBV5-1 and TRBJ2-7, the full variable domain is KAGVTQTPRYLIKTRGQQVTLSCSPISGHRSVSWYQQTPGQGLQFLFEYFSETQRNKGNFPGRFSGRQFSNSRSEMNVSTLELGDSALYLCASSTGHLYEQYFGPGTRLTVT.

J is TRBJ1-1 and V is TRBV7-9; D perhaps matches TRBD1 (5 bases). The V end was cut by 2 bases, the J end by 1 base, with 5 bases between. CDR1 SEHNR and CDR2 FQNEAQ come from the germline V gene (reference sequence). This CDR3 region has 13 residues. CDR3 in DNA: TGTGCCAGCAGCTTACAGGGGAACACTGAAGCTTTCTTT. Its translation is CASSLQGNTEAFF.

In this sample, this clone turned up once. DNA of the CDR3: TGTGCCAGCAGTCGGACTAGCGGAGCCCCGTACGAGCAGTACTTC. It is translated as CASSRTSGAPYEQYF. The rearrangement joins TRBV6-5 to TRBJ2-7; 10 bases map to TRBD2. The CDR3 covers 15 residues. The trim removed 5 bases at V and 4 bases at J, leaving 8 bases unmatched. CDR1 and CDR2 (germline): MNHEY, SVGAGI.

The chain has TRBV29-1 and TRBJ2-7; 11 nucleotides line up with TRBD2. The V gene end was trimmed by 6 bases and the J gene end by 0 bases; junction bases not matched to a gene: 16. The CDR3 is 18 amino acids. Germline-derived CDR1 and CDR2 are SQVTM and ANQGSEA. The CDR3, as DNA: TGCAGCGTGAACGTGATCGGGACTAGCGGAGCCGTCTCCTACGAGCAGTACTTC. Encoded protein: CSVNVIGTSGAVSYEQYF.